The rows below give T cell receptor beta chains drawn from one sample of a study of blood T cell repertoires in COVID-19. Clones were sequenced by immunoSEQ multiplex PCR, and TCRdb holds only the in-frame ones, with some missing. The sample has approximately 190,000 clones; 83% are singletons. Material for sequencing was peripheral blood. These receptors were collected from a woman aged 40 to 50 with acute or convalescent COVID-19. Both conserved end residues are part of each CDR3.

j_call: TRBJ1-5
v_call: TRBV5-1
cdr3_aa: CASSLAGQGNQPQHF

j_call: TRBJ2-5
v_call: TRBV28
cdr3_aa: CASSFGETQYF

j_call: TRBJ1-2
v_call: TRBV10-3
cdr3_aa: CAISEGRGLSYGYTF

j_call: TRBJ1-1
v_call: TRBV6-6
cdr3_aa: CASSYPGTMYDTEAFF

j_call: TRBJ1-2
v_call: TRBV7-8
cdr3_aa: CASSLDGVTGGYTF

j_call: TRBJ1-6
v_call: TRBV5-5
cdr3_aa: CASSPGSPLRDSPLHF

j_call: TRBJ1-2
v_call: TRBV18
cdr3_aa: CASSPDRGFGDYGYTF

j_call: TRBJ2-3
v_call: TRBV7-6
cdr3_aa: CASSLGSGGSDTQYF

j_call: TRBJ1-2
v_call: TRBV25-1
cdr3_aa: CASSEYNLRDSPRDGYTF

j_call: TRBJ2-2
v_call: TRBV7-2
cdr3_aa: CASISGRGTGELFF

j_call: TRBJ1-3
v_call: TRBV5-8
cdr3_aa: CASSLGTGTGNTIYF

j_call: TRBJ2-5
v_call: TRBV27
cdr3_aa: CASSIKTGAGRVGETQYF

j_call: TRBJ1-5
v_call: TRBV30
cdr3_aa: CAWSVSAGKFSNQPQHF

j_call: TRBJ1-2
v_call: TRBV27
cdr3_aa: CASSLRTGGGYTF

j_call: TRBJ1-3
v_call: TRBV28
cdr3_aa: CASSLPGDTIYF

j_call: TRBJ1-4
v_call: TRBV30
cdr3_aa: CAWTTPGQGVEKLFF

j_call: TRBJ2-5
v_call: TRBV9
cdr3_aa: CASSVGGEQTQYF

j_call: TRBJ2-3
v_call: TRBV28
cdr3_aa: CASSLTASGGELPDTQYF

j_call: TRBJ2-1
v_call: TRBV29-1
cdr3_aa: CSVGEGEEQFF

j_call: TRBJ1-3
v_call: TRBV12-3/TRBV12-4
cdr3_aa: CASAGGGRNTIYF

j_call: TRBJ1-3
v_call: TRBV18
cdr3_aa: CASSPSTGVSGNTIYF

j_call: TRBJ2-1
v_call: TRBV20-1
cdr3_aa: CSASEYNEQFF

j_call: TRBJ1-1
v_call: TRBV18
cdr3_aa: CASLNQWTVNTEAFF

j_call: TRBJ2-7
v_call: TRBV7-6
cdr3_aa: CASSSNPPTSGSSYEQYF

j_call: TRBJ2-3
v_call: TRBV9
cdr3_aa: CASSVADRGYDTQYF

j_call: TRBJ1-5
v_call: TRBV19
cdr3_aa: CASSIQWGDHQPQHF

j_call: TRBJ1-2
v_call: TRBV2
cdr3_aa: CARRDIRRYGYTF

j_call: TRBJ1-2
v_call: TRBV18
cdr3_aa: CAIPEGYGYTF

j_call: TRBJ2-7
v_call: TRBV5-1
cdr3_aa: CASSLQGGAYEQYF

j_call: TRBJ1-2
v_call: TRBV6-5
cdr3_aa: CASSSQGTGYGYTF

j_call: TRBJ1-6
v_call: TRBV30
cdr3_aa: CAWSYRTNSPLHF

j_call: TRBJ2-3
v_call: TRBV30
cdr3_aa: CAWRRTSGRATDTQYF

j_call: TRBJ2-5
v_call: TRBV5-1
cdr3_aa: CASSLGQDAETQYF

j_call: TRBJ1-4
v_call: TRBV28
cdr3_aa: CASSSTGGGEKLFF

j_call: TRBJ2-7
v_call: TRBV7-2
cdr3_aa: CASSRRRDGEQYF

j_call: TRBJ2-5
v_call: TRBV6-5
cdr3_aa: CASNGEPQETQYF

j_call: TRBJ2-3
v_call: TRBV5-1
cdr3_aa: CASSHRRGYEDTQYF

j_call: TRBJ2-6
v_call: TRBV11-2
cdr3_aa: CASPKGVAGAPGANVLTF

j_call: TRBJ2-7
v_call: TRBV7-3
cdr3_aa: CASSPILDEQGAPRKYEQYF

j_call: TRBJ1-2
v_call: TRBV5-4
cdr3_aa: CASRIARTGNYGYTF

j_call: TRBJ2-7
v_call: TRBV11-2
cdr3_aa: CASSLGIGGEQYF

j_call: TRBJ1-5
v_call: TRBV18
cdr3_aa: CASSPAGTDDQPQHF

j_call: TRBJ1-6
v_call: TRBV2
cdr3_aa: CASTGTGSTVWTSPLHF

j_call: TRBJ2-5
v_call: TRBV5-1
cdr3_aa: CASSFGRGQETQYF

j_call: TRBJ1-2
v_call: TRBV11-2
cdr3_aa: CASSSVWRGNYGYTF

j_call: TRBJ2-7
v_call: TRBV7-9
cdr3_aa: CASSSPPSGRAPYEQYF

j_call: TRBJ1-1
v_call: TRBV27
cdr3_aa: CASATVRNTEAFF

j_call: TRBJ1-2
v_call: TRBV3-1/TRBV3-2
cdr3_aa: CASSLRRGGYGYTF

j_call: TRBJ2-2
v_call: TRBV7-9
cdr3_aa: CASSLQGNTGELFF

j_call: TRBJ1-5
v_call: TRBV10-2
cdr3_aa: CASSMDSFLNQPQHF

j_call: TRBJ2-1
v_call: TRBV19
cdr3_aa: CASSSVQGSTMKQFF

j_call: TRBJ2-1
v_call: TRBV6-5
cdr3_aa: CACHGSYNEQFF